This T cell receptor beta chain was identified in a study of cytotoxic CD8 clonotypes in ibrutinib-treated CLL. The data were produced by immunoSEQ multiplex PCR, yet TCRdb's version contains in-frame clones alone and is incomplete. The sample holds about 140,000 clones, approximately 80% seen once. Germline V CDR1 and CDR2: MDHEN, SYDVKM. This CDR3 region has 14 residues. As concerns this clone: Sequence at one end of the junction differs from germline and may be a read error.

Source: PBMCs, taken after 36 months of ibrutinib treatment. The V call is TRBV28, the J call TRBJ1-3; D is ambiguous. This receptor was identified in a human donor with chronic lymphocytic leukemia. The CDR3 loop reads CASSLQVSGNIIYF. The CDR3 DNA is TGTGCCAGCAGTTTACAGGTCTCTGGAAACATCATATATTTT. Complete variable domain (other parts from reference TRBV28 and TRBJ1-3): DVKVTQSSRYLVKRTGEKVFLECVQDMDHENMFWYRQDPGLGLRLIYFSYDVKMKEKGDIPEGYSVSREKKERFSLILESASTNQTSMYLCASSLQVSGNIIYFGEGSWLTVV.